The clone carrying this TCR beta chain was observed at least ten times. The data belong to a study of low-dose radiotherapy and immunotherapy resistance in tumors. Study in general: With fractions of 0.5 Gy given every 2 weeks, Cohort 1 accumulated a total of 6.5 Gy. A daily 300 mg dose of oral aspirin was taken by patients for four cycles from cycle 1 day 1.

Covering alpha and beta chains, TRAV- and TRBV-specific primers were used for the first-strand cDNA. TCRs underwent 20 PCR cycles of amplification with a constant-region primer and V-primer adapter. TCRdb reanalysed the reads using MiXCR and keeps one entry per CDR3 protein. Counted here are tens of thousands of distinct CDR3 sequences, under 25% occurring once; the ten biggest clones make up about a tenth. Trimming at V came to 4 bases and at J to 0 bases, leaving 12 bases not matched to a gene. The germline V gene encodes CDR1 MGHRA and CDR2 YSYEKL. The CDR3 totals 18 residues. Time point: after trial treatment. Specified treatment: LDRT plus nivolumab, ipilimumab, low-dose cyclophosphamide and aspirin (RACIN trial). Ipilimumab, nivolumab, aspirin, low-dose cyclophosphamide and low-dose radiotherapy were administered to donors.

This clonotype was obtained from a female donor with ovarian cancer. Here the sequenced sample was PBMCs, taken after low-dose radiotherapy plus immunotherapy. The rearrangement uses TRBV4-1 and TRBJ2-3, with 8 bases aligning to TRBD2. The CDR3 loop reads CASSRQSSRGGSTDTQYF. The CDR3 coding sequence is TGCGCCAGCAGCCGCCAGTCCTCCCGGGGGGGCAGCACAGATACGCAGTATTTT.